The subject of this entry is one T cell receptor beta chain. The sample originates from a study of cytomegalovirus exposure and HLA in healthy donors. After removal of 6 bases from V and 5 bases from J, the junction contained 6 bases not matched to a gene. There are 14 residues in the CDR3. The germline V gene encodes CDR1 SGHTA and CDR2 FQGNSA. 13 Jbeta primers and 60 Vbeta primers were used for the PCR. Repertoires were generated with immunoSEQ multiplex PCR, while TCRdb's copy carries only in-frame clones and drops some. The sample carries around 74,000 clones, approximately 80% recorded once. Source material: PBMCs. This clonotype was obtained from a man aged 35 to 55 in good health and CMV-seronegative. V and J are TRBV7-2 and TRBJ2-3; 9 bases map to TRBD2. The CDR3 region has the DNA TGTGCCAGCAGTCTCGGACTAGCGCAAGATACGCAGTATTTT. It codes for CASSLGLAQDTQYF.